This T cell receptor beta chain was sequenced during a study of cytomegalovirus exposure and HLA in healthy donors. CDR1 is SGHRS and CDR2 is YFSETQ in the germline V gene. The CDR3 contains 16 residues. The junction had 7 bases not matched to a gene; V was cut back by 3 bases and J by 2 bases. 13 Jbeta primers and 60 Vbeta primers were used for the PCR. TCRdb's table, derived via immunoSEQ multiplex PCR, lists solely in-frame clones and lacks some. The sample lists 140,000 to 150,000 clones, 70% to 80% occurring once. This receptor was obtained from a woman in her sixties in good health and CMV-seropositive. The sequenced sample consisted of PBMCs. The gene calls are TRBV5-1 and TRBJ2-7; 11 bases fit TRBD2. CDR3 sequence reads: CASSSPAGLAAYEQYF. CDR3 DNA: TGCGCCAGCAGCTCCCCGGCGGGACTAGCGGCCTACGAGCAGTACTTC. Full variable domain (rest looked up from reference TRBV5-1 and TRBJ2-7): KAGVTQTPRYLIKTRGQQVTLSCSPISGHRSVSWYQQTPGQGLQFLFEYFSETQRNKGNFPGRFSGRQFSNSRSEMNVSTLELGDSALYLCASSSPAGLAAYEQYFGPGTRLTVT.